A single sample is the source of the 29 T cell receptor beta chains below, sequenced in a study of regulatory T cells in long-lasting Graves disease. In building TCR beta libraries, iRepertoire HTBI primers were used together with Arm-PCR of CDR3 regions. One entry per CDR3 protein, called by TCRdb with MiXCR from the multiplex PCR reads. The table has 400,000 to 500,000 distinct CDR3 sequences, about 17% seen once; the top ten hold 20% to 25%. Time point indicated: newly diagnosed GD, antithyroid drugs for less than 3 months. PBMCs provided the RNA from which the TCR library was made. The sample was also linked to a second study, of T cells in Graves' hyperthyroidism and ophthalmopathy.

Sequences were derived from peripheral blood mononuclear cells (PBMCs), sampled at new diagnosis, from a patient treated with antithyroid drugs. Every receptor here comes from a woman aged 18-29 years with Graves disease.

The gene calls are TRBV20-1 and TRBJ2-1; TRBD2 matches at 7 bases. J gave up 0 bases and V 4 bases, and 18 bases lay outside the gene matches. The CDR3 runs 19 residues. Germline CDR1 and CDR2: DFQATT and SNEGSKA (reference sequence). The CDR3 reads CSAIRMGAGPSGSYNEQFF. As DNA, the CDR3 is TGCAGTGCTATAAGAATGGGAGCGGGACCCTCAGGCTCCTACAATGAGCAGTTCTTC.

This clonotype was observed a few times. The CDR3 region is CASTPGGGDEQFF. CDR3 nucleotide sequence: TGTGCCAGCACCCCGGGGGGTGGTGATGAGCAGTTCTTC. This chain links TRBV28 with TRBJ2-1; TRBD2 matches at 7 bases. Germline CDR1 MDHEN, CDR2 SYDVKM. The CDR3 is 13 amino acids. Losses at the gene ends were 7 bases for V and 8 bases for J; bases not matched to a gene: 8.

This clonotype turned up a few times. This chain connects TRBV5-1 to TRBJ2-1; 9 positions match TRBD2. The V segment lost 4 bases and the J segment 9 bases; nucleotides outside the gene matches: 8. Germline lookup yields CDR1 SGHRS and CDR2 YFSETQ. This CDR3 is built from 14 residues. For the CDR3, the DNA is TGCGCCAGCAGCCCCGGGGGACTAGCCGGTGAGCAGTTCTTC. Translating gives CASSPGGLAGEQFF. Filled out from reference TRBV5-1 and TRBJ2-1, the complete variable domain reads KAGVTQTPRYLIKTRGQQVTLSCSPISGHRSVSWYQQTPGQGLQFLFEYFSETQRNKGNFPGRFSGRQFSNSRSEMNVSTLELGDSALYLCASSPGGLAGEQFFGPGTRLTVL.

This clonotype has ten or more counts. The chain employs TRBV30 and TRBJ2-3; TRBD1 matches 9 bases. The germline CDR1 and CDR2 sequences are GTSNPN and SVGIG (reference sequence). CDR3 size: 16 residues. J gave up 6 bases and V 1 base, and 11 bases lay outside the gene matches. This CDR3 reads CAWSAGTGKRGDTQYF. The CDR3, as DNA: TGTGCCTGGAGTGCCGGGACAGGGAAGAGGGGGGATACGCAGTATTTT. The whole variable domain, remainder taken from reference TRBV30 and TRBJ2-3, is SQTIHQWPATLVQPVGSPLSLECTVEGTSNPNLYWYRQAAGRGLQLLFYSVGIGQISSEVPQNLSASRPQDRQFILSSKKLLLSDSGFYLCAWSAGTGKRGDTQYFGPGTRLTVL.

This clonotype was detected ten times or more. The J gene is TRBJ2-7, the V gene TRBV27; no clear D. The CDR3 spans 14 residues. Trimming stripped 2 bases from V and 4 bases from J, with 12 bases between. Germline V gives CDR1 MNHEY, CDR2 SMNVEV (reference sequence). The CDR3 DNA reads as TGTGCCAGCAGTTTAAGCCGTGACACGTACGAGCAGTACTTC. Translated: CASSLSRDTYEQYF.

This clonotype has more than one count but fewer than ten. V and J are TRBV4-3 and TRBJ2-3; TRBD1 might be the D (6 bases). V shed 0 bases and J shed 5 bases, with 18 bases lying between them. CDR1 is LGHNA, CDR2 YSLEER, per germline. The CDR3 has 17 amino acids. This CDR3 is CASSQDLAGVGVDTQYF. DNA for the CDR3: TGCGCCAGCAGCCAAGATCTCGCAGGGGTGGGTGTAGATACGCAGTATTTT.

Comment on this clonotype: A read error is possible here, since a much larger clone lies one base away. The chain is built from TRBV3-1 and TRBJ1-2, with a possible D match to TRBD1 (6 bases). This CDR3 is 13 amino acids long. Per the germline V gene, CDR1 is LGHDT and CDR2 is YNNKEL (reference sequence). CDR3 coding DNA: TGTGCCAGCAGCCAGCCCCCAGGGGTGGGCTGCACCTTC. Protein product: CASSQPPGVGCTF.

This clonotype occurred a few times. The rearrangement joins TRBV7-2 to TRBJ2-7; D is perhaps TRBD1 (5 bases). Between the trimmed V and J ends, which lost 1 base and 2 bases, there was a span of 9 bases. This CDR3 region has 14 residues. Germline CDR1 SGHTA, CDR2 FQGNSA. CDR3 sequence (DNA): TGTGCCAGCAGCTTAGAGGCAGGGACCTACGAGCAGTACTTC. This gives the protein CASSLEAGTYEQYF.

This clonotype was observed at least ten times. The chain carries TRBV6-1 and TRBJ2-7; D is unclear. Between the trimmed V and J ends, which lost 5 bases and 4 bases, there was a span of 12 bases. CDR3 length: 13 amino acids. Germline V gene lookup returns CDR1 MNHNS and CDR2 SASEGT. The CDR3 nucleotides are TGTGCCAGCAGTCAGACCGCTCCATACGAGCAGTACTTC. Its translation is CASSQTAPYEQYF.

This clonotype turned up a few times. A far larger clone is a single base away, which makes a read error likely. Written as DNA, the CDR3 is TGTGCCAGCAATCGCGGGACAGGGTTTATGGAGGCCCAGTACTTC. Amino acid sequence: CASNRGTGFMEAQYF. V and J are TRBV28 and TRBJ2-1; 9 bases line up with TRBD1. The J call may be faulty, since TRBJ2-5 better matches the DNA end. The CDR3 runs 15 residues. Looked up from germline, CDR1 is MDHEN and CDR2 is SYDVKM.

Comment on this clonotype: A clone one base away is much larger, so this may be a read error. The rearrangement links TRBV6-2 or TRBV6-3 to TRBJ2-7; tentatively, D is TRBD1 or TRBD2 (6 bases each). With 5 bases removed from V and 6 bases from J, the gap between germline ends came to 17 bases. This CDR3 has 14 residues. From germline, CDR1 is MNHEY and CDR2 SVGEGT. The CDR3 DNA reads TGTGCCAGCAGTGAGGGGGGCGCGAGGGGCGAGCAGTACTTC. Encoded protein: CASSEGGARGEQYF.

This clonotype has a count of ten or more. The V call is TRBV6-2 or TRBV6-3, the J call TRBJ2-1, with D possibly being TRBD2 (5 bases). The CDR3 spans 15 residues. From germline, CDR1 is MNHEY and CDR2 SVGEGT. V lost 5 bases and J 2 bases, leaving 13 bases between the germline ends. The DNA for the CDR3 is TGTGCCAGCAGTGAGCCGGGAACCCCCTACAATGAGCAGTTCTTC. Its translation is CASSEPGTPYNEQFF.

This clonotype was seen only a few times. An end of the junction does not agree with germline; a read error may underlie this. This chain uses TRBV6-2 or TRBV6-3 with TRBJ2-1, with TRBD1 matching 8 bases. Germline CDR1 reads MNHEY; CDR2 reads SVGEGT. CDR3 length: 13 residues. The CDR3 bases are TGTGCCAGCAGTGAAATGTACGGACAGGGTGTTGCCTTC. It translates to CASSEMYGQGVAF.

This clonotype was found many times. CDR3 nucleotides: TGCAGTGTCAGGGACAGCTCCTACGAGCAGTACTTC. It translates to CSVRDSSYEQYF. The rearrangement uses TRBV20-1 and TRBJ2-7, with 7 bases lining up with TRBD1. The junction had 3 bases not matched to a gene; V was cut back by 7 bases and J by 0 bases. The CDR3 is 12 amino acids. CDR1 and CDR2 (germline): DFQATT, SNEGSKA (reference sequence).

A word on this clonotype: This probably arose from a read error, given a far larger clone one base away. This chain connects TRBV28 to TRBJ2-3, with TRBD2 matching 11 bases. The CDR3 contains 14 residues. The germline V gene encodes CDR1 MDHEN and CDR2 SYDVKM. The CDR3 bases are TGTGCCGGCAGTTTAACTAGCGGGAGAGATACGCAGTATTTT. Translated, it gives CAGSLTSGRDTQYF.

This clonotype has only a few counts. The rearrangement joins TRBV19 to TRBJ2-2, with 10 nucleotides matching TRBD2. Germline V CDR1 and CDR2: LNHDA, SQIVND (reference sequence). This CDR3 is built from 16 residues. J lost 8 bases, V lost 3 bases, and 9 bases had no gene match. The CDR3 spells CASSMRLLAGPGELFF. The CDR3, as DNA: TGTGCCAGTAGTATGAGACTACTAGCGGGACCGGGGGAGCTGTTTTTT.

This clonotype was counted a few times. The CDR3, as DNA: TGTGCCAGCAGCCCAGAAGGTTTCGTAGGGGAGACCCAGTACTTC. This encodes CASSPEGFVGETQYF. This chain links TRBV7-9 with TRBJ2-5; no clear D. The CDR3 is 15 residues long. Germline V CDR1 and CDR2: SEHNR, FQNEAQ (reference sequence). The V end lost 5 bases, the J end lost 5 bases, and 18 bases lay between the germline ends.

The J gene is TRBJ2-3, the V gene TRBV20-1; D might be TRBD1 (6 bases). The CDR3 is made up of 16 amino acids. V lost 6 bases to trimming and J lost 2 bases, with 21 bases between them. Per germline, CDR1 DFQATT and CDR2 SNEGSKA (reference sequence). Here the CDR3 reads CSAQITLGGHTDTQYF. CDR3 coding DNA: TGCAGTGCCCAAATCACCCTTGGGGGCCACACAGATACGCAGTATTTT.

This clonotype was seen at least ten times. One end of the junction fails to match germline, which may point to a read error. The genes are TRBV20-1 and TRBJ1-2, with D hard to call. There are 11 residues in the CDR3. From germline, CDR1 is DFQATT and CDR2 SNEGSKA (reference sequence). The CDR3, as DNA: TGCAGTGCTATCCAGTTATATGTCTACACCTTC. Translation: CSAIQLYVYTF.

This clonotype showed up many times. V and J are TRBV7-2 and TRBJ2-7; tentatively, D is TRBD2 (5 bases). The CDR3 is 13 residues long. Germline CDR1 is SGHTA and CDR2 is FQGNSA. The V end was cut by 6 bases, the J end by 4 bases, with 13 bases between. The CDR3 region is CASRSPRGYEQYF. For the CDR3, the DNA is TGTGCCAGCAGATCACCCCGCGGGTACGAGCAGTACTTC.

This clonotype was picked up many times. V and J are TRBV5-1 and TRBJ2-3; weak D call: TRBD2 (6 bases). The CDR3 extends over 14 amino acids. Germline lookup yields CDR1 SGHRS and CDR2 YFSETQ. Trimming removed 2 bases from V and 4 bases from J, with 11 bases in between. The CDR3 protein is CASSLNTGADTQYF. The CDR3 DNA sequence: TGCGCCAGCAGCTTAAACACGGGGGCAGATACGCAGTATTTT.

V gene TRBV12-3 or TRBV12-4 combines with J gene TRBJ1-5, with D perhaps TRBD1 (5 bases). Trimming shortened V by 2 bases and J by 0 bases, and 11 bases separated the two germline ends. The CDR3 totals 16 residues. DNA of the CDR3: TGTGCCAGCAGTTTATGGGGCGGAGATAGCAATCAGCCCCAGCATTTT. It translates to CASSLWGGDSNQPQHF.

Notes on this clonotype: A junction end diverges from the germline sequence, so it may reflect a read error. The chain has TRBV29-1 and TRBJ2-1; weak D call: TRBD2 (6 bases). The CDR3 covers 12 residues. CDR1 is SQVTM, CDR2 ANQGSEA, per germline. This CDR3 reads CSVEGLTNEQFF. In nucleotides, the CDR3 is TGCAGCGTAGAAGGACTAACTAATGAGCAGTTCTTC.

V usage is TRBV6-1 and J usage is TRBJ2-5, with TRBD2 matching 10 bases. With 5 bases clipped from V and 5 bases from J, the junction kept 5 bases outside the gene matches. The CDR3 is made up of 14 amino acids. Germline V gives CDR1 MNHNS, CDR2 SASEGT. DNA for the CDR3: TGTGCCAGCAGTCCCGGGACTAGCGATGAGACCCAGTACTTC. Translating gives CASSPGTSDETQYF.

This clonotype appeared many times. The chain recombines TRBV7-2 with TRBJ2-7; D is unresolved. CDR3 length equals 13 residues. Trimming took off 4 bases at V and 1 base at J, with 8 bases between the two ends. The V gene's germline CDR1 is SGHTA and CDR2 FQGNSA. For the CDR3, the DNA is TGTGCCAGCAGCTACCGACTGTCCTACGAGCAGTACTTC. This encodes CASSYRLSYEQYF.

This clonotype was detected ten times or more. This chain connects TRBV5-6 to TRBJ1-4; 8 nucleotides agree with TRBD1. The J segment lost 8 bases and the V segment lost 4 bases, leaving 10 bases of the junction unmatched. The germline gives CDR1 SGHDT, CDR2 YYEEEE. This CDR3 comprises 15 residues. In nucleotides, the CDR3 is TGTGCCAGCAGCCGCACCACGACAGGGGAGGAAAAACTGTTTTTT. This encodes CASSRTTTGEEKLFF.

This clonotype was picked up a small number of times. The V gene is TRBV24-1, the J gene TRBJ2-7, with TRBD2 matching over 9 bases. Germline trimming cut 2 bases from V and 2 bases from J; bases unmatched to any gene: 3. CDR1 and CDR2 from the germline V gene are KGHDR and SFDVKD. This CDR3 contains 15 residues. CDR3 sequence: CATSDSASGAYEQYF. DNA for the CDR3: TGTGCCACCAGTGATTCGGCTAGCGGGGCCTACGAGCAGTACTTC.

This clonotype was seen only a few times. The rearrangement uses TRBV5-1 and TRBJ1-5; D is possibly TRBD1 (5 bases). V was clipped by 0 bases and J by 1 base, with 8 bases between them. Germline CDR1 SGHRS, CDR2 YFSETQ. The CDR3 loop spans 15 amino acids. The CDR3 sequence: CASSLDGDSNQPQHF. In DNA form, the CDR3 reads TGCGCCAGCAGCTTGGACGGGGACAGCAATCAGCCCCAGCATTTT.

In its sample, this clonotype was seen a few times. J is TRBJ2-6 and V is TRBV19; a possible D gene is TRBD2 (6 bases). This CDR3 spans 16 amino acids. V gave up 3 bases and J gave up 2 bases, with 11 bases separating them. From germline, CDR1 is LNHDA and CDR2 SQIVND (reference sequence). CDR3 nucleotides: TGTGCCAGTAGTATGATAGGAGGGGCTGGGGCCAACGTCCTGACTTTC. This codes for CASSMIGGAGANVLTF.